The 4 T cell receptor beta chains reported below all come from one sample, sequenced in a study of T cell responses to AZD1222 COVID-19 vaccine. This table comes from immunoSEQ multiplex PCR, and its TCRdb copy is limited to in-frame clones, with some not included. The sample has roughly 130,000 clones; approximately 85% are singletons. Source: peripheral blood, taken on day 0 of AZD1222 vaccination. The source is an adult in good health.

This sequence joins TRBV5-1 and TRBJ2-5, with 11 bases identical to TRBD2. Trimming took 0 bases from V and 5 from J; bases not matched to a gene: 3. This CDR3 spans 15 amino acids. In germline, CDR1 is SGHRS, CDR2 YFSETQ. The DNA for the CDR3 is TGCGCCAGCAGCTTGGTAGCGGGGGGGCCGGAGACCCAGTACTTC. Protein: CASSLVAGGPETQYF.

The rearrangement uses TRBV10-3 and TRBJ1-6; no reliable D call. The CDR3 is made up of 15 amino acids. V dropped 2 bases and J dropped 9 bases, with 14 bases sitting between them. CDR1 is ENHRY and CDR2 is SYGVKD in the germline V gene. CDR3: CAISEDRIGSSPLHF. CDR3 sequence (DNA): TGTGCCATCAGTGAGGACCGTATCGGCAGTTCACCCCTCCACTTT.

Details on this clone: Possible read error: a much larger clone is one base away. The V and J genes are TRBV3-1 (or the pseudogene TRBV3-2) and TRBJ1-3; the D gene is possibly TRBD1 (6 bases). The CDR3 is made up of 14 amino acids. Deletions cut 8 bases from V and 0 bases from J, with 11 bases between. Germline CDR1 is LGHDT and CDR2 is YNNKEL (reference sequence). The CDR3 DNA is TGTGCCAGCTCTCCAGGGGACTCTGGAAACACCATATATTTT. Its protein product is CASSPGDSGNTIYF.

This sequence joins TRBV6-2 or TRBV6-3 and TRBJ1-4; no firm D call. From germline, CDR1 is MNHEY and CDR2 SVGEGT. This CDR3 has 13 residues. Trimming removed 6 bases from V and 5 bases from J, with 10 bases in between. The CDR3 loop is CASSNQGNEKLFF. The CDR3, as DNA: TGTGCCAGCAGCAATCAAGGAAATGAAAAACTGTTTTTT.